These T cell receptor beta chains were read from a single sample in a study of cytomegalovirus exposure and HLA in healthy donors. Clones were read by immunoSEQ multiplex PCR, and TCRdb kept only the in-frame ones, dropping some. The sample shows over 150,000 clones, approximately 62% of them seen only once. The sample was PBMCs. These receptors were collected from a man aged 45-65 years in good health and CMV-seronegative. The CDR3 runs from the conserved cysteine through the conserved F or W. The order of the fields is CDR3 protein, CDR3 DNA, D gene, J gene, clone size, V gene. A D gene is named only where the DNA matches it firmly. Clone size is given for some rows only: seen once, a few or many times, or a class if the clone is expanded.

cdr3_aa: CASSPHRGPVRGYTF
cdr3_nt: TGTGCCAGCAGCCCTCACAGGGGGCCTGTGCGTGGCTACACCTTC
d_call: TRBD1
j_call: TRBJ1-2
clone_size: few
v_call: TRBV7-2

cdr3_aa: CASSFARTGGGEQFF
cdr3_nt: TGCGCCAGCAGCTTTGCCCGGACAGGGGGCGGTGAGCAGTTCTTC
d_call: TRBD1
j_call: TRBJ2-1
clone_size: once
v_call: TRBV5-1

cdr3_aa: CVRSFSGGALDTQYF
cdr3_nt: TGTGTCAGAAGCTTTAGCGGGGGGGCCCTAGATACGCAGTATTTT
d_call: -
j_call: TRBJ2-3
clone_size: -
v_call: TRBV7-5

cdr3_aa: CASGGQGAEAFF
cdr3_nt: TGTGCCAGCGGTGGACAGGGGGCTGAAGCTTTCTTT
d_call: TRBD1
j_call: TRBJ1-1
clone_size: few
v_call: TRBV28

cdr3_aa: CASNQNGGGNIQYF
cdr3_nt: TGTGCCAGCAACCAAAATGGGGGAGGGAACATTCAGTACTTC
d_call: TRBD2
j_call: TRBJ2-4
clone_size: few
v_call: TRBV14

cdr3_aa: CASSQLQGDTEAFF
cdr3_nt: TGCGCCAGCAGCCAGCTACAGGGGGACACTGAAGCTTTCTTT
d_call: TRBD1
j_call: TRBJ1-1
clone_size: few
v_call: TRBV4-1

cdr3_aa: CASSIASSTDTQYF
cdr3_nt: TGTGCCAGTAGTATCGCGTCTAGTACAGATACGCAGTATTTT
d_call: -
j_call: TRBJ2-3
clone_size: -
v_call: TRBV19

cdr3_aa: CASSLRLGGEAFF
cdr3_nt: TGTGCCAGCAGTCTACGCCTGGGGGGTGAAGCTTTCTTT
d_call: -
j_call: TRBJ1-1
clone_size: -
v_call: TRBV6-5

cdr3_aa: CASSPGTGRNTEAFF
cdr3_nt: TGTGCCAGCAGCCCCGGGACAGGCAGGAACACTGAAGCTTTCTTT
d_call: TRBD1
j_call: TRBJ1-1
clone_size: -
v_call: TRBV7-9

cdr3_aa: CASSFGGVNTEAFF
cdr3_nt: TGTGCCAGCAGCTTCGGGGGAGTGAACACTGAAGCTTTCTTT
d_call: -
j_call: TRBJ1-1
clone_size: -
v_call: TRBV5-4

cdr3_aa: CASSLPSGGNNEQFF
cdr3_nt: TGCGCCAGCAGCTTGCCTAGCGGGGGGAACAATGAGCAGTTCTTC
d_call: TRBD2
j_call: TRBJ2-1
clone_size: few
v_call: TRBV5-1

cdr3_aa: CASRRPGQGNGNTIYF
cdr3_nt: TGTGCCAGTAGGAGGCCTGGACAGGGGAATGGAAACACCATATATTTT
d_call: TRBD1
j_call: TRBJ1-3
clone_size: few
v_call: TRBV19

cdr3_aa: CASREQIHSGNTIYF
cdr3_nt: TGTGCCAGCAGGGAACAGATTCACTCTGGAAACACCATATATTTT
d_call: -
j_call: TRBJ1-3
clone_size: few
v_call: TRBV6-5

cdr3_aa: CASSFGAGKLDEQFF
cdr3_nt: TGTGCCAGCAGCTTTGGAGCGGGGAAGCTGGATGAGCAGTTCTTC
d_call: TRBD2
j_call: TRBJ2-1
clone_size: few
v_call: TRBV5-6

cdr3_aa: CASSASNTGELFF
cdr3_nt: TGTGCCAGCAGTGCGTCGAACACCGGGGAGCTGTTTTTT
d_call: -
j_call: TRBJ2-2
clone_size: -
v_call: TRBV2

cdr3_aa: CASSIRTPGMNTEAFF
cdr3_nt: TGTGCCAGTAGTATAAGAACGCCAGGTATGAACACTGAAGCTTTCTTT
d_call: -
j_call: TRBJ1-1
clone_size: few
v_call: TRBV19

cdr3_aa: CASSPGQGDSPLHF
cdr3_nt: TGTGCCAGCAGCCCCGGACAGGGTGACTCACCCCTCCACTTT
d_call: TRBD1
j_call: TRBJ1-6
clone_size: few
v_call: TRBV7-9

cdr3_aa: CASSLKPPSSYEQYF
cdr3_nt: TGTGCCAGCAGTTTAAAACCCCCGAGCTCCTACGAGCAGTACTTC
d_call: -
j_call: TRBJ2-7
clone_size: -
v_call: TRBV27

cdr3_aa: CASSLSGGTDTQYF
cdr3_nt: TGTGCCAGCAGTTTATCAGGGGGCACGGATACGCAGTATTTT
d_call: TRBD1
j_call: TRBJ2-3
clone_size: -
v_call: TRBV6-5

cdr3_aa: CASSIAGNQPQHF
cdr3_nt: TGTGCCAGCAGTATTGCGGGGAATCAGCCCCAGCATTTT
d_call: -
j_call: TRBJ1-5
clone_size: -
v_call: TRBV7-2

cdr3_aa: CASSLDTGRGYTF
cdr3_nt: TGTGCCAGCAGCTTAGATACAGGCAGGGGCTACACCTTC
d_call: -
j_call: TRBJ1-2
clone_size: few
v_call: TRBV7-2

cdr3_aa: CASSSWTSGGYEQYF
cdr3_nt: TGTGCCAGCAGCTCCTGGACTAGCGGGGGGTACGAGCAGTACTTC
d_call: TRBD2
j_call: TRBJ2-7
clone_size: -
v_call: TRBV11-2

cdr3_aa: CASSQDSGGYRTDTQYF
cdr3_nt: TGCGCCAGCAGCCAAGATAGCGGGGGGTACAGGACAGATACGCAGTATTTT
d_call: TRBD2
j_call: TRBJ2-3
clone_size: -
v_call: TRBV4-3

cdr3_aa: CASSPVGRGATNEKLFF
cdr3_nt: TGTGCCAGCAGCCCTGTGGGCAGGGGAGCAACTAATGAAAAACTGTTTTTT
d_call: -
j_call: TRBJ1-4
clone_size: -
v_call: TRBV7-6

cdr3_aa: CATSRDTGNQPQHF
cdr3_nt: TGTGCCACCAGCAGAGACACAGGGAATCAGCCCCAGCATTTT
d_call: -
j_call: TRBJ1-5
clone_size: few
v_call: TRBV15

cdr3_aa: CASSLGQGRFQPQHF
cdr3_nt: TGTGCCAGCAGCTTAGGGCAGGGCAGGTTTCAGCCCCAGCATTTT
d_call: -
j_call: TRBJ1-5
clone_size: -
v_call: TRBV7-2

cdr3_aa: CASSEGGPEETQYF
cdr3_nt: TGTGCCAGCAGCGAAGGGGGCCCCGAAGAGACCCAGTACTTC
d_call: TRBD1
j_call: TRBJ2-5
clone_size: few
v_call: TRBV11-2

cdr3_aa: CASSLVGTAYNEQFF
cdr3_nt: TGCGCCAGCAGCTTGGTGGGGACAGCCTACAATGAGCAGTTCTTC
d_call: TRBD1
j_call: TRBJ2-1
clone_size: few
v_call: TRBV5-1

cdr3_aa: CASSVSLTTLADTQYF
cdr3_nt: TGCGCCAGCAGCGTGTCCCTGACTACTTTGGCAGATACGCAGTATTTT
d_call: -
j_call: TRBJ2-3
clone_size: -
v_call: TRBV5-1

cdr3_aa: CASSSSGATGELFF
cdr3_nt: TGTGCCAGCAGCTCCTCAGGGGCCACCGGGGAGCTGTTTTTT
d_call: -
j_call: TRBJ2-2
clone_size: once
v_call: TRBV6-1

cdr3_aa: CASSPNPDRTEAFF
cdr3_nt: TGTGCCAGCTCACCAAACCCGGACAGGACTGAAGCTTTCTTT
d_call: TRBD1
j_call: TRBJ1-1
clone_size: once
v_call: TRBV18

cdr3_aa: CATSRDRQGGLGYTF
cdr3_nt: TGTGCCACCAGCAGAGATCGGCAGGGGGGTTTAGGCTACACCTTC
d_call: TRBD1
j_call: TRBJ1-2
clone_size: few
v_call: TRBV15

cdr3_aa: CASSPGQGAFSPLHF
cdr3_nt: TGTGCCAGCAGCCCGGGACAGGGGGCCTTTTCACCCCTCCACTTT
d_call: TRBD1
j_call: TRBJ1-6
clone_size: -
v_call: TRBV9

cdr3_aa: CASSEAGGTSTDTQYF
cdr3_nt: TGTGCCAGCAGTGAAGCGGGGGGTACTAGCACAGATACGCAGTATTTT
d_call: -
j_call: TRBJ2-3
clone_size: -
v_call: TRBV2

cdr3_aa: CASIPSGQGNTEAFF
cdr3_nt: TGTGCCAGCATCCCGTCGGGACAGGGTAACACTGAAGCTTTCTTT
d_call: TRBD1
j_call: TRBJ1-1
clone_size: -
v_call: TRBV2

cdr3_aa: CASSGGDRVGEKLFF
cdr3_nt: TGCGCCAGCAGCGGAGGGGACAGGGTAGGGGAAAAACTGTTTTTT
d_call: TRBD1
j_call: TRBJ1-4
clone_size: few
v_call: TRBV5-1

cdr3_aa: CASSQASQGSDSPLHF
cdr3_nt: TGCGCCAGCAGCCAAGCTTCACAGGGTTCTGATTCACCCCTCCACTTT
d_call: -
j_call: TRBJ1-6
clone_size: few
v_call: TRBV4-1

cdr3_aa: CASSLTSGGTDTQYF
cdr3_nt: TGTGCCAGCAGCCTGACTAGCGGGGGGACAGATACGCAGTATTTT
d_call: TRBD2
j_call: TRBJ2-3
clone_size: -
v_call: TRBV9

cdr3_aa: CSVDTGNSGNTIYF
cdr3_nt: TGCAGCGTAGATACAGGGAATTCCGGAAACACCATATATTTT
d_call: -
j_call: TRBJ1-3
clone_size: -
v_call: TRBV29-1

cdr3_aa: CASSVRTVTNTEAFF
cdr3_nt: TGTGCCAGCAGCGTGAGGACAGTGACGAACACTGAAGCTTTCTTT
d_call: -
j_call: TRBJ1-1
clone_size: -
v_call: TRBV9

cdr3_aa: CASTSERGGVETQYF
cdr3_nt: TGTGCCAGCACCAGTGAGCGGGGGGGCGTAGAGACCCAGTACTTC
d_call: TRBD2
j_call: TRBJ2-5
clone_size: once
v_call: TRBV7-2

cdr3_aa: CASSGLGSLSLEQYF
cdr3_nt: TGTGCCAGCAGTGGCCTGGGCAGTCTATCACTCGAGCAGTACTTC
d_call: -
j_call: TRBJ2-7
clone_size: -
v_call: TRBV6-1

cdr3_aa: CASSRGGVNYGYTF
cdr3_nt: TGTGCCAGCAGCCGGGGAGGGGTAAACTATGGCTACACCTTC
d_call: -
j_call: TRBJ1-2
clone_size: few
v_call: TRBV7-8

cdr3_aa: CASSSTGGTEAFF
cdr3_nt: TGCGCCAGCAGCTCCACAGGGGGCACTGAAGCTTTCTTT
d_call: TRBD1
j_call: TRBJ1-1
clone_size: -
v_call: TRBV5-1

cdr3_aa: CASSLVEEQYF
cdr3_nt: TGTGCCAGCAGCTTAGTAGAGGAGCAGTACTTC
d_call: -
j_call: TRBJ2-7
clone_size: -
v_call: TRBV7-2

cdr3_aa: CASSQQGWETQYF
cdr3_nt: TGTGCCAGCAGTCAGCAGGGGTGGGAGACCCAGTACTTC
d_call: -
j_call: TRBJ2-5
clone_size: few
v_call: TRBV7-3

cdr3_aa: CASTIQGSYGYTF
cdr3_nt: TGTGCCAGCACAATACAGGGAAGCTATGGCTACACCTTC
d_call: -
j_call: TRBJ1-2
clone_size: -
v_call: TRBV6-6

cdr3_aa: CATHRSSGNTIYF
cdr3_nt: TGTGCCACTCACAGGAGCTCTGGAAACACCATATATTTT
d_call: -
j_call: TRBJ1-3
clone_size: -
v_call: TRBV19

cdr3_aa: CASSLRGTANTGELFF
cdr3_nt: TGTGCCAGCAGCCTCCGGGGGACAGCAAACACCGGGGAGCTGTTTTTT
d_call: -
j_call: TRBJ2-2
clone_size: -
v_call: TRBV7-9

cdr3_aa: CASSSGQATEAFF
cdr3_nt: TGTGCCAGCAGTTCGGGACAGGCCACTGAAGCTTTCTTT
d_call: TRBD1
j_call: TRBJ1-1
clone_size: -
v_call: TRBV6-5

cdr3_aa: CASSPGLGSTEAFF
cdr3_nt: TGTGCCAGCTCACCAGGCCTCGGGAGCACTGAAGCTTTCTTT
d_call: -
j_call: TRBJ1-1
clone_size: -
v_call: TRBV18

cdr3_aa: CASKEPADTQYF
cdr3_nt: TGCGCCAGCAAAGAACCAGCAGATACGCAGTATTTT
d_call: -
j_call: TRBJ2-3
clone_size: -
v_call: TRBV5-1